Sequencing of this T cell receptor beta chain was carried out in a study of CXCR3-negative and CXCR3-positive naive CD8 T cells. Broader study findings: Compared with CXCR3-negative naive cells, CXCR3-positive naive cells showed more hydrophobic TRB CDR3s.

Of note for this clonotype: Its matching antigen is unknown.

TRB cDNA was prepared as libraries by UMI-labeled 5' RACE. TCRdb reprocessed the 5' RACE reads and reports one entry per CDR3 protein, with no DNA. In total, the table holds about 57,000 distinct CDR3 sequences. The clonotype comes from a human donor in good health. Some clones in this sample may be carry-over from other donors' samples. Input material: naive CXCR3+ CD8+ T cells from blood. Subset specified: CD45RO-CCR7+CD27+CD95- naive CD8+ T cells expressing CXCR3 (TNR3+).

CDR3 amino acids: CASSLEWGAANTGELFF. The rearrangement links TRBV11-2 to TRBJ2-2; absent DNA, TCRdb's TRBD1 call cannot be checked. CDR1 and CDR2 from the germline V gene are SGHAT and FQNNGV. This CDR3 is 17 amino acids long.